Listed here is a single T cell receptor (beta chain). What it binds is not known. The entry originates in a study of Tregs in tolerant kidney transplant recipients. Profiled with immunoSEQ multiplex PCR; TCRdb holds only in-frame clones, not every one. The sample has 110,000 or so clones, 85% to 95% seen once. Study-wide points: Validation in larger populations is needed because few patients were studied. This study did not directly address biological reproducibility.

CD4+CD25+CD127- Tregs, CD4+CD25- non-Tregs, CD4 and CD8 cells were sorted. CDR3 length: 16 residues. Germline assignment: CDR1 MNHNY and CDR2 SVGAGI (reference sequence). The V gene end was trimmed by 2 bases and the J gene end by 7 bases; junction bases not matched to a gene: 9. The rearrangement uses TRBV6-6 and TRBJ2-1; 9 bases agree with TRBD2. Sample: CD4+ T cells from blood. The TCR sequence derives from a human donor in good health. The CDR3 nucleotides are TGTGCCAGCAGTTACCCTAAGGGCGGGAGGGGAAATGAGCAGTTCTTC. As protein: CASSYPKGGRGNEQFF.